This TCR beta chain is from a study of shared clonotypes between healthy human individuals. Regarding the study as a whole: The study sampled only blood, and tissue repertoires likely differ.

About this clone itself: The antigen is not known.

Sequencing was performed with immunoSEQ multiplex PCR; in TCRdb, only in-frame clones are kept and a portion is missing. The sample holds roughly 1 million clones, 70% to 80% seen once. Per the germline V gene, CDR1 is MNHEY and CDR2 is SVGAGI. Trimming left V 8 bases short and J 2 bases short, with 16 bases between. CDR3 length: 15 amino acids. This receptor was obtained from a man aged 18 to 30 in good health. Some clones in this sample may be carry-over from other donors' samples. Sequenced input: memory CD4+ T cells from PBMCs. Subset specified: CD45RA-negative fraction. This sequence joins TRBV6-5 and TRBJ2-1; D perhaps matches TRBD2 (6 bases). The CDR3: CASGSQRAAYNEQFF. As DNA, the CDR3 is TGTGCCAGCGGTTCCCAGCGGGCCGCCTACAATGAGCAGTTCTTC.